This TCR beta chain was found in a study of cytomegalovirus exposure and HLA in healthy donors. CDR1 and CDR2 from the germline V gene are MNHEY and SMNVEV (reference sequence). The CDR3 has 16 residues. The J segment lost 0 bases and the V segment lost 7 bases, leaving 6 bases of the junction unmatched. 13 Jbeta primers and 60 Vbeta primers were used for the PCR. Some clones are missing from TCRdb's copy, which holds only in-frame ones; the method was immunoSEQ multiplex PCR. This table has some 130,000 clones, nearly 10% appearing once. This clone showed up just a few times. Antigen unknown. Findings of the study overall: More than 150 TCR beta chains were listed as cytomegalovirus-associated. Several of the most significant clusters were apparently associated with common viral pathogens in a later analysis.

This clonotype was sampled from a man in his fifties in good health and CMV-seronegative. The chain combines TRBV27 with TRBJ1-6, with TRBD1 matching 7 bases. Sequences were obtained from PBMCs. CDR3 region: CASKAGGSSYNSPLHF. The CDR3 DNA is TGTGCCAGCAAAGCAGGGGGGAGCTCCTATAATTCACCCCTCCACTTT.